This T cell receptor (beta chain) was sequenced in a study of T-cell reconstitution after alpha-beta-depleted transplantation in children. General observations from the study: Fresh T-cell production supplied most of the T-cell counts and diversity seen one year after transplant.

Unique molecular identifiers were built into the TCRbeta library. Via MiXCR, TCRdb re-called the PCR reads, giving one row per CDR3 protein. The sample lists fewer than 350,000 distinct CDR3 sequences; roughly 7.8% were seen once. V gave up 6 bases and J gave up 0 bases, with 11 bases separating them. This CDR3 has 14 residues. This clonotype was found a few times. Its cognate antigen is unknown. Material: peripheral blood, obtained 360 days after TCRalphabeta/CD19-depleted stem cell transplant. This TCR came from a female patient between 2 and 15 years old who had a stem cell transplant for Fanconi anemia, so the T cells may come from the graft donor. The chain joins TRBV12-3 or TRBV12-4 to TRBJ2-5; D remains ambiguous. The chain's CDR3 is CASSPVSHQETQYF. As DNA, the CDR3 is TGTGCCAGCAGCCCAGTCAGTCACCAAGAGACCCAGTACTTC.